The sequence of this T cell receptor beta chain was determined in a study of OX40 agonist ivuxolimab in advanced cancers. Study-level information: Patients in dose escalation had liver, melanoma, kidney or head and neck cancers.

The assay was immunoSEQ multiplex PCR, and TCRdb's table has in-frame clones only and misses some. The sample carries approximately 70,000 clones, approximately 90% recorded once. The CDR3 loop spans 14 amino acids. V lost 5 bases to trimming and J lost 4 bases; unmatched junction nucleotides: 4. CDR1 and CDR2 from the germline V gene are PRHDT and FYEKMQ (reference sequence). General study points: Antigen targets of the expanded peripheral T cells went undetermined. Expanded clones tended on average to be more numerous among CD8+ T cells than CD4+.

Comments on this clone: Its antigen is unidentified.

The origin of this receptor is an adult with an advanced solid tumor such as melanoma, head and neck, liver or kidney cancer. Sample: CD4+ or CD8+ T cells sorted from blood, taken in a trial of the OX40 agonist ivuxolimab. The chain uses TRBV13 and TRBJ1-2, with 10 bases aligning to TRBD1. The CDR3 reads CASSTRTGGYGYTF. CDR3 DNA: TGTGCCAGCAGCACCCGGACAGGGGGCTATGGCTACACCTTC.